Listed below are T cell receptor beta chains from one sample, sequenced in a study of memory CD4+ T cells and cytomegalovirus serostatus. Method: immunoSEQ multiplex PCR; TCRdb's copy keeps in-frame clones and lacks some. The data show 28,000 or so clones, roughly 76% seen once. Sequenced: memory CD4+ T cells from blood. Receptors originate from an adult in good health and CMV-seronegative. Both conserved end residues are part of each CDR3. A D gene is named only where the DNA matches it firmly. Rows give clone size only sometimes, using once, few, many, or a class for an expanded clone.

clone_size	d_call	cdr3_length	v_call	j_call	cdr3_aa	cdr3_nt
-	TRBD2	15	TRBV5-5	TRBJ2-7	CASSTPGLAGDEQYF	TGTGCCAGCAGCACGCCGGGACTAGCGGGAGACGAGCAGTACTTC
few	TRBD1	12	TRBV30	TRBJ1-1	CAWAQGDTEAFF	TGTGCCTGGGCACAGGGGGACACTGAAGCTTTCTTT
-	TRBD2	15	TRBV28	TRBJ2-5	CASSGLAGFGETQYF	TGTGCCAGCTCAGGGCTAGCGGGTTTTGGAGAGACCCAGTACTTC
-	TRBD1	14	TRBV18	TRBJ2-7	CASSPGTGAYEQYF	TGTGCCAGCTCACCAGGGACAGGGGCCTACGAGCAGTACTTC
few	-	11	TRBV2	TRBJ1-1	CASARNTEAFF	TGTGCCAGCGCTCGGAACACTGAAGCTTTCTTT
-	-	17	TRBV4-3	TRBJ1-2	CASSQEIYPGPNYGYTF	TGCGCCAGCAGCCAAGAAATATATCCCGGGCCTAACTATGGCTACACCTTC
-	-	17	TRBV21-1	TRBJ1-4	CASSSTGGSVTNEKLFF	TGTGCCAGCAGCTCAACAGGGGGCAGTGTAACTAATGAAAAACTGTTTTTT
-	-	15	TRBV7-6	TRBJ1-1	CASSLSFGGGTEAFF	TGTGCCAGCAGCTTAAGTTTCGGCGGAGGGACAGAAGCTTTCTTT
-	TRBD1	15	TRBV2	TRBJ2-7	CASSGRDRGPYEQYF	TGTGCCAGCAGTGGGAGGGACAGGGGGCCCTACGAGCAGTACTTC
-	-	11	TRBV12-5	TRBJ1-1	CASGLNWVTFF	TGTGCTAGTGGTTTGAACTGGGTAACTTTCTTT
-	-	15	TRBV7-2	TRBJ2-2	CASSLILSNTGELFF	TGTGCCAGCAGTCTCATATTATCGAACACCGGGGAGCTGTTTTTT
-	TRBD2	20	TRBV27	TRBJ2-1	CASSLYRLAGGGRTYNEQFF	TGTGCCAGCAGTCTCTATCGACTAGCGGGAGGAGGTAGGACGTACAATGAGCAGTTCTTC
-	-	16	TRBV5-1	TRBJ2-5	CASSLGSTGSQETQYF	TGCGCCAGCAGCTTGGGGTCTACCGGGAGTCAAGAGACCCAGTACTTC
-	-	14	TRBV7-2	TRBJ1-2	CASNPLGQAYGYTF	TGTGCCAGCAACCCCCTTGGGCAGGCCTATGGCTACACCTTC
-	-	15	TRBV4-1	TRBJ2-1	CASSQSTGPYNEQFF	TGCGCCAGCAGCCAATCGACAGGCCCCTACAATGAGCAGTTCTTC